Listed below are T cell receptor beta chains from one sample, sequenced in a study of blood T cell repertoires in COVID-19. Libraries were prepared by immunoSEQ multiplex PCR; TCRdb keeps only in-frame clonotypes and omits some of them. The table records hundreds of thousands of clones, 80% to 90% of them present only once. Sequenced input: PBMCs or T cells enriched from blood (not recorded which). These receptors were taken from a man aged 40-50 years who had recovered from COVID-19. CDR3s include the opening cysteine and the closing phenylalanine or tryptophan. Each record gives: J gene, D gene, clone size, V gene, CDR3 DNA, CDR3 protein. D genes are given only for firm matches. Clone sizes are given selectively: once, few, many, or a class where the clone is expanded.

j_gene: TRBJ1-4
d_gene: TRBD1
abundance: -
v_gene: TRBV27
CDR3nt: TGTGCCAGCAGTAGGGGACAGGGAGCAACTAATGAAAAACTGTTTTTT
CDR3aa: CASSRGQGATNEKLFF

j_gene: TRBJ2-1
d_gene: TRBD2
abundance: -
v_gene: TRBV6-5
CDR3nt: TGTGCCAGCAGCCTAGCGGGGGGGCCGCAAAATGAGCAGTTCTTC
CDR3aa: CASSLAGGPQNEQFF

j_gene: TRBJ1-1
d_gene: -
abundance: -
v_gene: TRBV5-1
CDR3nt: TGCGCCAGCAGCCCTAGGGGCGTTGAAGCTTTCTTT
CDR3aa: CASSPRGVEAFF

j_gene: TRBJ2-1
d_gene: TRBD2
abundance: -
v_gene: TRBV11-3
CDR3nt: TGTGCCAGCAGCACCTCTGGGCTAGCGGGCTCCAATGAGCAGTTCTTC
CDR3aa: CASSTSGLAGSNEQFF

j_gene: TRBJ1-1
d_gene: TRBD1
abundance: -
v_gene: TRBV29-1
CDR3nt: TGCAGCGCGGGGACAGGGGGGAACACTGAAGCTTTCTTT
CDR3aa: CSAGTGGNTEAFF

j_gene: TRBJ2-7
d_gene: TRBD1
abundance: -
v_gene: TRBV25-1
CDR3nt: TGTGCCAGCAGTCAACGACAGGGGCCGCGATACGAGCAGTACTTC
CDR3aa: CASSQRQGPRYEQYF

j_gene: TRBJ2-5
d_gene: -
abundance: -
v_gene: TRBV12-3/TRBV12-4
CDR3nt: TGTGCCAGCATTAGGACAGAAGAGACCCAGTACTTC
CDR3aa: CASIRTEETQYF

j_gene: TRBJ2-3
d_gene: TRBD2
abundance: -
v_gene: TRBV5-1
CDR3nt: TGCGCCAGCAGCTTGGAAGGGGTAGCGGGAGGGAACGCAGATACGCAGTATTTT
CDR3aa: CASSLEGVAGGNADTQYF

j_gene: TRBJ2-7
d_gene: -
abundance: -
v_gene: TRBV10-3
CDR3nt: TGTGCCATCAGCTTATCACAGGGAAGGTCCTACGAGCAGTACTTC
CDR3aa: CAISLSQGRSYEQYF

j_gene: TRBJ1-2
d_gene: TRBD1
abundance: -
v_gene: TRBV18
CDR3nt: TGTGCCAGCTCACCGTCAGGGGGCTATGGCTACACCTTC
CDR3aa: CASSPSGGYGYTF

j_gene: TRBJ2-1
d_gene: TRBD2
abundance: -
v_gene: TRBV5-1
CDR3nt: TGCGCCAGCAGCCCCCGAGTTGCGGGAGCGGTGAATGAGCAGTTCTTC
CDR3aa: CASSPRVAGAVNEQFF

j_gene: TRBJ2-7
d_gene: -
abundance: -
v_gene: TRBV19
CDR3nt: TGTGCCAGTAGTATCTCGACAGACTACGAGCAGTACTTC
CDR3aa: CASSISTDYEQYF

j_gene: TRBJ1-2
d_gene: -
abundance: -
v_gene: TRBV12-3/TRBV12-4
CDR3nt: TGTGCCAGCAGTTTTGTATCCGGGTCTGGCTACACCTTC
CDR3aa: CASSFVSGSGYTF

j_gene: TRBJ1-4
d_gene: TRBD1
abundance: -
v_gene: TRBV10-3
CDR3nt: TGTGCCATCAGGGGGACAGGGAGAGAGGAAAAACTGTTTTTT
CDR3aa: CAIRGTGREEKLFF

j_gene: TRBJ1-5
d_gene: -
abundance: -
v_gene: TRBV3-1/TRBV3-2
CDR3nt: TGTGCCAGCAGCCAGACAATGGATCAGCCCCAGCATTTT
CDR3aa: CASSQTMDQPQHF

j_gene: TRBJ2-1
d_gene: -
abundance: -
v_gene: TRBV29-1
CDR3nt: TGCAGCGTTGAAGAACCGACCAGGGTGCGTGAGCAGTTCTTC
CDR3aa: CSVEEPTRVREQFF

j_gene: TRBJ1-6
d_gene: -
abundance: once
v_gene: TRBV9
CDR3nt: TGTGCCAGCAGCCCGCGCTGGGGCCTGAATTCACCCCTCCACTTT
CDR3aa: CASSPRWGLNSPLHF

j_gene: TRBJ1-2
d_gene: -
abundance: -
v_gene: TRBV27
CDR3nt: TGTGCCAGCAGCATCGGACAGTACTATGGCTACACCTTC
CDR3aa: CASSIGQYYGYTF